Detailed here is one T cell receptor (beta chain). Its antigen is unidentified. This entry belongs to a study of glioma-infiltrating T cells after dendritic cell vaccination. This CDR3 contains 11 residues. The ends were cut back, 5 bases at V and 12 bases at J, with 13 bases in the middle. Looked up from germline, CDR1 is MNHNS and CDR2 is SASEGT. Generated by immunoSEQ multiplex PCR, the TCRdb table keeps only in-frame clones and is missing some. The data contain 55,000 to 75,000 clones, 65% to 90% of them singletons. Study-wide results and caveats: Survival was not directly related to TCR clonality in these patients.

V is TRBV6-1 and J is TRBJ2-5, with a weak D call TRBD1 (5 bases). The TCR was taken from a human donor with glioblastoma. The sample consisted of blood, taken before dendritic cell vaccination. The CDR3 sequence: CASSLTVSEYF. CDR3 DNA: TGTGCCAGCAGTCTGACAGTATCAGAGTACTTC.